This TCR beta chain was sequenced for a study of T cell responses to AZD1222 COVID-19 vaccine. A remark on this clone: Its antigen remains unknown.

Analysis merged second doses at about 4 or about 12 weeks. TCRdb's copy holds only in-frame clones and misses some; the assay was immunoSEQ multiplex PCR. The table has 86,000 or so clones, approximately 86% seen once; the top ten hold 5.6%. V shed 1 base and J shed 6 bases, with 10 bases lying between them. Germline CDR1 and CDR2: GTSNPN and SVGIG (reference sequence). CDR3 length: 13 amino acids. Study conclusions and caveats: There were mostly white British donors and more females than males, and clonal diversity was possibly underestimated.

Sample: peripheral blood, taken 28 days after the second AZD1222 dose. This TCR derives from an adult who received the AZD1222 COVID-19 vaccine. The gene calls are TRBV30 and TRBJ1-5, with D maybe TRBD1 (5 bases). The CDR3, as DNA: TGTGCCTGGAGTGCACAGGATAGTCAGCCCCAGCATTTT. This codes for CAWSAQDSQPQHF.